The rows below give T cell receptor beta chains drawn from one sample of a study of OX40 agonist ivuxolimab in advanced cancers. Generated by immunoSEQ multiplex PCR, the TCRdb table keeps only in-frame clones and is missing some. The sample comprises around 99,000 clones, almost 90% of which are singletons, and around 0.16% rests with the top ten. Specimen: CD4+ or CD8+ T cells sorted from blood, collected in a trial of the OX40 agonist ivuxolimab. The source of these receptors is an adult with an advanced solid tumor such as melanoma, head and neck, liver or kidney cancer. Each CDR3 is given with its conserved first and last residue. A D gene is named only where the DNA matches it firmly.

v_call: TRBV28; d_call: .; j_call: TRBJ2-5; cdr3_nt: TGTGCCAGCAGGGCGGGTCCAGAGACCCAGTACTTC; cdr3_aa: CASRAGPETQYF
v_call: TRBV21-1; d_call: .; j_call: TRBJ2-5; cdr3_nt: TGTGCCAGCAGCAAAGCTATCCCGGGACAGGGGGCAAGTGAGACCCAGTACTTC; cdr3_aa: CASSKAIPGQGASETQYF
v_call: TRBV6-1; d_call: .; j_call: TRBJ1-1; cdr3_nt: TGTGCCAGCTTTCTGGCTGAAGCTTTCTTT; cdr3_aa: CASFLAEAFF
v_call: TRBV28; d_call: .; j_call: TRBJ1-1; cdr3_nt: TGTGCCAGCAGTTTATTGGGTGGGGACACTGAAGCTTTCTTT; cdr3_aa: CASSLLGGDTEAFF
v_call: TRBV5-4; d_call: .; j_call: TRBJ1-2; cdr3_nt: TGTGCCAGCAGCTTGGGGGTCAGATCCTATGGCTACACCTTC; cdr3_aa: CASSLGVRSYGYTF
v_call: TRBV7-6; d_call: TRBD1; j_call: TRBJ1-1; cdr3_nt: TGTGCCAGCAGCTTACGGACAGGGGGGAACACTGAAGCTTTCTTT; cdr3_aa: CASSLRTGGNTEAFF
v_call: TRBV6-5; d_call: .; j_call: TRBJ2-7; cdr3_nt: TGTGCCAGCAGCCATACAAAGCAGGATTACGAGCAGTACTTC; cdr3_aa: CASSHTKQDYEQYF
v_call: TRBV7-9; d_call: .; j_call: TRBJ1-5; cdr3_nt: TGTGCCAGCAGCCTCGGAACCGTAGGGGCAGGCAATCAGCCCCAGCATTTT; cdr3_aa: CASSLGTVGAGNQPQHF
v_call: TRBV6-6; d_call: .; j_call: TRBJ1-1; cdr3_nt: TGTGCCACTAAGGCGGGGGGAGGGACTGAAGCTTTCTTT; cdr3_aa: CATKAGGGTEAFF
v_call: TRBV28; d_call: .; j_call: TRBJ2-7; cdr3_nt: TGTGCCAGCAGTCCCTTGGACAGTCCCTCCTACGAGCAGTACTTC; cdr3_aa: CASSPLDSPSYEQYF